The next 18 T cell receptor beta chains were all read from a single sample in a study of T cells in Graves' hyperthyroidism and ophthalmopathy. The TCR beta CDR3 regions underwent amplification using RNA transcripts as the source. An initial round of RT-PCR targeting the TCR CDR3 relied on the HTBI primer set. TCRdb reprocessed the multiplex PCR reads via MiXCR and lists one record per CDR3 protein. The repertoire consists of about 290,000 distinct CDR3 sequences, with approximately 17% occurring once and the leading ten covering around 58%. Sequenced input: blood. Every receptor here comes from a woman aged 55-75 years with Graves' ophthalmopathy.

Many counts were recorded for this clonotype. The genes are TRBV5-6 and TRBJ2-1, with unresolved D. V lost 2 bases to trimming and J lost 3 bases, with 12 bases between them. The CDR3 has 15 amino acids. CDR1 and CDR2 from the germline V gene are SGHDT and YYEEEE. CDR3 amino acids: CASSFGVARYNEQFF. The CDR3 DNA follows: TGTGCCAGCAGCTTCGGTGTCGCGCGCTACAATGAGCAGTTCTTC.

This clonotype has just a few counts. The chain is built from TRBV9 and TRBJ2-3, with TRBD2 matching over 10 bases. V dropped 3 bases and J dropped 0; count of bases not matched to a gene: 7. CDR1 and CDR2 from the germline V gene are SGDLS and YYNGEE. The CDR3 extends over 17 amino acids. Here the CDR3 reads CASSAPGLALSTDTQYF. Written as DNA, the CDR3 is TGTGCCAGCAGCGCCCCGGGACTAGCGTTAAGCACAGATACGCAGTATTTT.

CDR3 residues: CASGWAPGELFF. CDR3 DNA: TGTGCCAGCGGCTGGGCCCCCGGGGAGCTGTTTTTT. This chain links TRBV2 with TRBJ2-2; D call uncertain. CDR3 length equals 12 residues. Germline CDR1 is SNHLY and CDR2 is FYNNEI. With 8 bases removed from V and 6 bases from J, the gap between germline ends came to 10 bases.

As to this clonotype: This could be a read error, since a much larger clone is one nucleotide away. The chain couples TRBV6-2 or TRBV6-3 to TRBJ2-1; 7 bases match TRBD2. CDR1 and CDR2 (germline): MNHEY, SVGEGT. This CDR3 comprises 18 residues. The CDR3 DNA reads TGTGCCAGCAGTTACGCCGAACTAGCGCCGAGCTCCTACATTGAGCAGTTCTTC. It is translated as CASSYAELAPSSYIEQFF.

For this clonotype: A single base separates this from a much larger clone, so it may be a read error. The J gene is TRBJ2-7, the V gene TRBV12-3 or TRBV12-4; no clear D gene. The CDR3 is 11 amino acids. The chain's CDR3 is CAGSTNYEQYF. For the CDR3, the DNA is TGTGCCGGCAGTACCAACTACGAGCAGTACTTC.

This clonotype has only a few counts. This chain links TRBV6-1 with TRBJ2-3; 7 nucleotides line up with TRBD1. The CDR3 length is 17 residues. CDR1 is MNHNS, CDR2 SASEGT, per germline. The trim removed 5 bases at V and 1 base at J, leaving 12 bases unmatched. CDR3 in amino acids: CASSLSGLGGGTDTQYF. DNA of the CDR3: TGTGCCAGCAGTTTATCGGGGTTAGGGGGCGGCACAGATACGCAGTATTTT.

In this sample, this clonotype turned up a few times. The DNA of the CDR3 is TGCGCCAGCAGCTTGGCCAGGGGGGACGAGACCCAGTACTTC. Encoded protein: CASSLARGDETQYF. The J gene is TRBJ2-5, the V gene TRBV5-1; maybe TRBD1 (7 bases). CDR3 size: 14 residues. V was pared by 0 bases and J by 5 bases, with 11 bases between. Germline V gene data show CDR1 as SGHRS and CDR2 as YFSETQ.

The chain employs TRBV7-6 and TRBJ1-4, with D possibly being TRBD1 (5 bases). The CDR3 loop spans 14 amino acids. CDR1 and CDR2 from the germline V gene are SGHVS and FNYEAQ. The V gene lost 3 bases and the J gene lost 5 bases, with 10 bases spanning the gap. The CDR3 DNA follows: TGTGCCAGCAGCTTCGCAGGGCCCAATGAAAAACTGTTTTTT. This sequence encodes CASSFAGPNEKLFF.

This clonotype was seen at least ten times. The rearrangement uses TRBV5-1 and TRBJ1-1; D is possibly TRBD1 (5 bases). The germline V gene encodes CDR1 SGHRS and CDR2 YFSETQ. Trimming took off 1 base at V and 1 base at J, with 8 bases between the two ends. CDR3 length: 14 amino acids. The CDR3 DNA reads TGCGCCAGCAGCTTGTATGGGGCGAACACTGAAGCTTTCTTT. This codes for CASSLYGANTEAFF.

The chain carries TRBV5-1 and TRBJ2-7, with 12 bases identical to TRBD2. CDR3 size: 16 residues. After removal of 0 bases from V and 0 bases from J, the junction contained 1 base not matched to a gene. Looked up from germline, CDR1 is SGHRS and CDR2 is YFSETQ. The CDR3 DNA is TGCGCCAGCAGCTTGGTGACTAGCGGGAGCTCCTACGAGCAGTACTTC. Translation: CASSLVTSGSSYEQYF.

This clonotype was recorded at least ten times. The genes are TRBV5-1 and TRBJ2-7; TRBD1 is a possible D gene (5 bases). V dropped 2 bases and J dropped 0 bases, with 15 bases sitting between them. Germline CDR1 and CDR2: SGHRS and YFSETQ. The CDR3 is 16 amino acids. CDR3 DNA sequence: TGCGCCAGCAGCTTAGGGGCCAAGGCAGGCTCCTACGAGCAGTACTTC. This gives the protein CASSLGAKAGSYEQYF.

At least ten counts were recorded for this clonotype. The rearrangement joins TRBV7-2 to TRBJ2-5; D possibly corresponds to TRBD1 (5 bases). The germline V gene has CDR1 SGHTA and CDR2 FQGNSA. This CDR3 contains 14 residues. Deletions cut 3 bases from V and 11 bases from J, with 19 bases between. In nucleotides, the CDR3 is TGTGCCAGCAGCTTTTTAGGTCCCGCCCAGGGACAGTACTTC. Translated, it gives CASSFLGPAQGQYF. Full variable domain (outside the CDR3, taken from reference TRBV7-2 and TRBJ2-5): GAGVSQSPSNKVTEKGKDVELRCDPISGHTALYWYRQSLGQGLEFLIYFQGNSAPDKSGLPSDRFSAERTGGSVSTLTIQRTQQEDSAVYLCASSFLGPAQGQYFGPGTRLLVL.

The CDR3 sequence is CATSDSRGQVDLEPQHF. CDR3 nucleotide sequence: TGTGCCACCAGTGATTCCCGGGGGCAGGTCGACCTGGAGCCCCAGCATTTT. V gene TRBV24-1 combines with J gene TRBJ1-5; tentatively, D is TRBD1 (6 bases). Germline loops: CDR1 KGHDR, CDR2 SFDVKD. The V end was cut by 2 bases, the J end by 8 bases, with 21 bases between. This CDR3 is built from 17 residues.

The CDR3 coding sequence is TGTGCCAGTTTAGATCAGGGGGCGAACACTGAAGCTTTCTTT. This translates into CASLDQGANTEAFF. V gene TRBV19 combines with J gene TRBJ1-1; 8 nucleotides align to TRBD1. The CDR3 consists of 14 residues. Germline CDR1 LNHDA, CDR2 SQIVND (reference sequence). V gave up 8 bases and J gave up 1 base; unmatched junction bases: 6. Based on the CDR3 plus reference TRBV19 and TRBJ1-1, the full variable domain is DGGITQSPKYLFRKEGQNVTLSCEQNLNHDAMYWYRQDPGQGLRLIYYSQIVNDFQKGDIAEGYSVSREKKESFPLTVTSAQKNPTAFYLCASLDQGANTEAFFGQGTRLTVV.

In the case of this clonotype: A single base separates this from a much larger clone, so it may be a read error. The CDR3: CASNVAATYEQYF. The CDR3 region has the DNA TGTGCCAGCAACGTGGCGGCTACCTACGAGCAGTACTTC. The V gene is TRBV12-3 or TRBV12-4, the J gene TRBJ2-7; D is ambiguous. The CDR3 has 13 residues. The V end was cut by 7 bases, the J end by 2 bases, with 12 bases between.

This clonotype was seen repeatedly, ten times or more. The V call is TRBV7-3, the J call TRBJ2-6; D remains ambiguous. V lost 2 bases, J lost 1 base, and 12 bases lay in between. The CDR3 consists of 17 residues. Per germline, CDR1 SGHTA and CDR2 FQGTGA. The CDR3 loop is CASSLDRHSSGANVLTF. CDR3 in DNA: TGTGCCAGCAGCTTAGACCGTCATTCTTCTGGGGCCAACGTCCTGACTTTC.

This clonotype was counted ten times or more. For the CDR3, the DNA is TGTGCCACCAGTAAGACAGGGACCTACGAGCAGTACTTC. Translating it yields CATSKTGTYEQYF. The rearrangement uses TRBV24-1 and TRBJ2-7, with TRBD1 matching 7 bases. The trim removed 6 bases at V and 2 bases at J, leaving 3 bases unmatched. Germline V gene lookup returns CDR1 KGHDR and CDR2 SFDVKD. The CDR3 contains 13 residues.

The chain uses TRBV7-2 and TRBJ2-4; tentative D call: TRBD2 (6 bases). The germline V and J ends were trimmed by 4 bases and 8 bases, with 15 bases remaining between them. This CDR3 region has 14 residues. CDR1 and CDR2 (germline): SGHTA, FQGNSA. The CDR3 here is CASSSGTQRDIQYF. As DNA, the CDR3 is TGTGCCAGCAGCTCGGGGACTCAGAGGGACATTCAGTACTTC.